The sequence of this T cell receptor (beta chain) was determined in a study of Tregs in tolerant kidney transplant recipients. Study-level findings and limits: Biological reproducibility was not directly addressed, but technical replication error appeared minimal. Expanding Tregs on activated donor B cells appeared to best identify donor-specific TCRbeta clones.

TCRdb's copy holds only in-frame clones and misses some; the assay was immunoSEQ multiplex PCR. Of some 250,000 clones in the sample, around 82% are singletons; the top ten hold less than 0.75%. A remark on this clone: Antigen specificity is unknown.

The CDR3 runs to 16 residues. Germline V lookup: CDR1 MGHDK, CDR2 SYGVNS. J gave up 1 base and V 3 bases, and 3 bases lay outside the gene matches. Unstimulated Tregs (CD4+CD25+CD127-) and CD4+CD25- non-Tregs were sorted from PBMCs. The source material was CD4+ T cells from blood. The chain recombines TRBV25-1 with TRBJ2-3, with TRBD2 matching over 11 bases. This TCR was sampled from a human donor in good health. CDR3 coding DNA: TGTGCCAGCAGTGAGGTAGCGGGAGGGCGCACAGATACGCAGTATTTT. This codes for CASSEVAGGRTDTQYF.